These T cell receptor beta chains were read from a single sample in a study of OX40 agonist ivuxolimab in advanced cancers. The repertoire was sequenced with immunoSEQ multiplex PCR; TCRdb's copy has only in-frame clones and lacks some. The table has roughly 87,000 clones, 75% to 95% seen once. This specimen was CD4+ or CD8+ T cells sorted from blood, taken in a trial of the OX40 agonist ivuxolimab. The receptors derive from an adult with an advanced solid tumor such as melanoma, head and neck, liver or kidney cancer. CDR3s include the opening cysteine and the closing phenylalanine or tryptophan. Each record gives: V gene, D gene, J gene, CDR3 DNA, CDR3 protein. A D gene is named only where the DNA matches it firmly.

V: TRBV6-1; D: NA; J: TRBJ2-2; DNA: TGTGCCAGCAGTGAGATTGGACGGACCGGGGAGCTGTTTTTT; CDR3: CASSEIGRTGELFF
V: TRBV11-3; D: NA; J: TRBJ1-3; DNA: TGTGCCAGCAGCTTCGAACAGGGAATGCGAAACACCATATATTTT; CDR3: CASSFEQGMRNTIYF
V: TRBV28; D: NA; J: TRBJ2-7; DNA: TGTGCCAGCGGGTATTGGCGGGCAAACTACGAGCAGTACTTC; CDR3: CASGYWRANYEQYF
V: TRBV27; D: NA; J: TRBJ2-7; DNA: TGTGCCAGCAGTCGGTCCTACGAGCAGTACTTC; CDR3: CASSRSYEQYF
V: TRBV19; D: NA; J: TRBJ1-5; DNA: TGTGCCAGTAGTATCTCAGGTTTGGGACAGCCCCAGCATTTT; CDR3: CASSISGLGQPQHF
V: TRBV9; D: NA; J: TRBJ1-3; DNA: TGTGCCAGCAGCGTAGGCCAGGTGATGGCTGGAAACACCATATATTTT; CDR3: CASSVGQVMAGNTIYF
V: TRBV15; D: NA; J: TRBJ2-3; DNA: TGTGCCACCAGCAGAACCGAGTCGGCAGATACGCAGTATTTT; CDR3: CATSRTESADTQYF
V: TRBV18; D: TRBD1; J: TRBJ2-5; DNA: TGTGCCAGCTCACCGACAGGGGGCGTGTTAGAGACCCAGTACTTC; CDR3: CASSPTGGVLETQYF
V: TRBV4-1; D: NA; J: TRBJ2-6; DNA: TGCGCCAGCAGCCCCCAGACAGGTGCCGGGGCCAACGTCCTGACTTTC; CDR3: CASSPQTGAGANVLTF
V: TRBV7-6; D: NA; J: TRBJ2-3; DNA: TGTGCCAGCAGCTTTCTGAGTGGAAGCACAGATACGCAGTATTTT; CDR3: CASSFLSGSTDTQYF
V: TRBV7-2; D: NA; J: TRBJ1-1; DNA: TGTGCCAGCTCCACAGGGCTAGGCACTGAAGCTTTCTTT; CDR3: CASSTGLGTEAFF
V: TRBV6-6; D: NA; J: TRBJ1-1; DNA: TGTGCCAGCAGCCCACGGAGCAGGGGCGACGCTTTCTTT; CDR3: CASSPRSRGDAFF
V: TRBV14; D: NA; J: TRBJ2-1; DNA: TGTGCCAGCAGCCATGGAGGGGGCGAGGTTAAGCAGTTCTTC; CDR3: CASSHGGGEVKQFF
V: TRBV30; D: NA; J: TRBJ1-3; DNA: TGTGCCTGGAGTGTCACAGGAGTCATAAACACCATATATTTT; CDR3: CAWSVTGVINTIYF
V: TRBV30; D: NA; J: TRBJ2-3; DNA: TGTGCCTGGCTGGGGGCGCCTTTTCCAGATACGCAGTATTTT; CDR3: CAWLGAPFPDTQYF
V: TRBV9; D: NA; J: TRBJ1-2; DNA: TGTGCCAGCAGCCCCCACCCGGGCGGCGCCTTTGATGGCTACACCTTC; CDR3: CASSPHPGGAFDGYTF
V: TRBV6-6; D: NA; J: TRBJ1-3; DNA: TGTGCCAGCAGTTACTCGGACTCTGGAAACACCATATATTTT; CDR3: CASSYSDSGNTIYF
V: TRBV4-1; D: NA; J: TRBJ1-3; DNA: TGCGCCAGCAGCCAAGGTTGGGGCTCTGGAAACACCATATATTTT; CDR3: CASSQGWGSGNTIYF
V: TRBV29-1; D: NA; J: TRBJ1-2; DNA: TGCAGCGTTGAGGGGAACGGGTTTCGAGGCTACACCTTC; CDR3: CSVEGNGFRGYTF
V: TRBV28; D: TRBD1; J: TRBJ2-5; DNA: TGTGCCAGCAGTTTTCAGGGGGCGTCGGAGACCCAGTACTTC; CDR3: CASSFQGASETQYF
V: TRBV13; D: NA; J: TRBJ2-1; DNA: TGTGCCAGCAGCCCCGCATCCTACAATGAGCAGTTCTTC; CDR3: CASSPASYNEQFF
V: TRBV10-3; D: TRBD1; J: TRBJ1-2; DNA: TGTGCCATCAGTGAGTCGTTGGGACAGCAATACTATGGCTACACCTTC; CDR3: CAISESLGQQYYGYTF
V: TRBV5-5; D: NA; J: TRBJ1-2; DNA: TGTGCCAGCAGCTTGGTTCGCGAGGAGTATGGCTACACCTTC; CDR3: CASSLVREEYGYTF
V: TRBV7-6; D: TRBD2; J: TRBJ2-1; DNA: TGTGCCAGCAGCTTAAAAGTAGCGGGAAGCTCCTACAATGAGCAGTTCTTC; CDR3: CASSLKVAGSSYNEQFF
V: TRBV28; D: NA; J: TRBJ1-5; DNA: TGTGCCAGCAGTTTAACCGGGACGGATCAGCCCCAGCATTTT; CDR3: CASSLTGTDQPQHF
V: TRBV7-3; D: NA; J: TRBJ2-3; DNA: TGTGCCAGCAGCTTGCTGGGACGGGCAGATACGCAGTATTTT; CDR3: CASSLLGRADTQYF